This entry lists 7 T cell receptor beta chains sequenced from one sample in a study of human T cells and chemical hapten exposure. One entry per CDR3 protein, called by TCRdb with MiXCR from the RACE reads. The sample contains 380,000 or so distinct CDR3 sequences, 4.8% of which appear only once. Specified time point: patch test 1, 2 weeks after DPC sensitization. Treatment given: therapeutic diphenylcyclopropenone sensitization with weekly scalp DPC. This material consisted of whole blood, taken in connection with sensitization to the hapten diphenylcyclopropenone (DPC). The receptor source for this set is a woman in her forties or fifties with alopecia areata. Some clones in this sample may be carry-over from other donors' samples.

This clonotype was observed at least ten times. This rearrangement joins TRBV2 to TRBJ2-3; D gene ambiguous. Trimming stripped 8 bases from V and 0 bases from J, with 6 bases between. From germline, CDR1 is SNHLY and CDR2 FYNNEI. CDR3 length equals 12 residues. Written as DNA, the CDR3 is TGTGCCAGCCCAGGTAGCACAGATACGCAGTATTTT. It yields the protein CASPGSTDTQYF.

This clonotype was recorded a few times. The chain couples TRBV20-1 to TRBJ2-3; 9 bases are shared with TRBD2. Germline V CDR1 and CDR2: DFQATT, SNEGSKA (reference sequence). Trimming cost V 5 bases and J 1 base; bases outside gene matches: 7. There are 15 residues in the CDR3. The CDR3 sequence is CSAESGTSRTDTQYF. In DNA, the CDR3 is TGCAGTGCTGAGAGCGGGACTAGCCGCACAGATACGCAGTATTTT.

The V call is TRBV12-3 or TRBV12-4, the J call TRBJ2-3; a weak D match, TRBD1 (6 bases). The V end lost 6 bases, the J end lost 1 base, and 23 bases lay between the germline ends. CDR3 size: 18 residues. The CDR3: CASSQHPDSTYGTDTQYF. The CDR3 DNA follows: TGTGCCAGCAGCCAACACCCGGACAGTACGTACGGCACAGATACGCAGTATTTT.

The chain recombines TRBV15 with TRBJ2-2; D unclear. The CDR3 has 14 residues. Per germline, CDR1 LNHNV and CDR2 YYDKDF (reference sequence). Trimming removed 1 base from V and 4 bases from J, with 7 bases in between. In DNA form, the CDR3 reads TGTGCCACCAGCAGAGGTCTCGGCACCGGGGAGCTGTTTTTT. It encodes CATSRGLGTGELFF.

In its sample, this clonotype was seen many times. This chain connects TRBV5-1 to TRBJ2-2; the match to TRBD2 covers 12 bases. Germline-derived CDR1 and CDR2 are SGHRS and YFSETQ. The CDR3 has 18 residues. J was trimmed by 5 bases and V by 4 bases; bases with no gene match: 12. CDR3 residues: CASSRGTPGLAGTGELFF. CDR3 sequence (DNA): TGCGCCAGCAGCCGGGGGACACCAGGACTAGCGGGGACCGGGGAGCTGTTTTTT. The whole variable domain, remainder taken from reference TRBV5-1 and TRBJ2-2, is KAGVTQTPRYLIKTRGQQVTLSCSPISGHRSVSWYQQTPGQGLQFLFEYFSETQRNKGNFPGRFSGRQFSNSRSEMNVSTLELGDSALYLCASSRGTPGLAGTGELFFGEGSRLTVL.

This clonotype was counted at least ten times. V gene TRBV6-6 combines with J gene TRBJ1-2; the D is unclear. Trimming stripped 2 bases from V and 0 bases from J, with 10 bases between. This CDR3 has 15 residues. Germline CDR1 MNHNY, CDR2 SVGAGI (reference sequence). The CDR3 loop is CASSYGQPANYGYTF. The CDR3, as DNA: TGTGCCAGCAGTTACGGGCAGCCGGCTAACTATGGCTACACCTTC.

This clonotype was seen a handful of times. The chain employs TRBV3-1 and TRBJ2-3; 15 bases are a match to TRBD2. Losses at the gene ends were 5 bases for V and 7 bases for J; bases not matched to a gene: 4. Germline V gene data show CDR1 as LGHDT and CDR2 as YNNKEL (reference sequence). The CDR3 has 15 residues. The CDR3 region has the DNA TGTGCCAGCAGCTTGGGACTAGCGGGAGGTAATACGCAGTATTTT. Translated, it gives CASSLGLAGGNTQYF.